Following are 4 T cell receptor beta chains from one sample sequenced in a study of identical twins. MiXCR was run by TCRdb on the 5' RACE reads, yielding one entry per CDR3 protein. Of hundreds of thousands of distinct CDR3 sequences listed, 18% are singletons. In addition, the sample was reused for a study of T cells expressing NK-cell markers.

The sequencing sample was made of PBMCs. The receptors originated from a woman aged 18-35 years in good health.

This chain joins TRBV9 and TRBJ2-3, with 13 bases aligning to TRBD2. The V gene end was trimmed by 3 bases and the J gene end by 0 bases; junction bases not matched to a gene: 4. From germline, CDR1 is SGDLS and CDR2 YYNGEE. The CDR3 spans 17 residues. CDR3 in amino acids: CASSAGLAGTSTDTQYF. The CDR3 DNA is TGTGCCAGCAGCGCGGGACTAGCGGGGACTAGCACAGATACGCAGTATTTT.

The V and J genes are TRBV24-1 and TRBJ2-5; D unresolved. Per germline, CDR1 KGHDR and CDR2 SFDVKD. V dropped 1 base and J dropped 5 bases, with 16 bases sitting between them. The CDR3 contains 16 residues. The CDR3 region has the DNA TGTGCCACCAGTGATTTTCAAGATGGGTTCGGCGAGACCCAGTACTTC. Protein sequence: CATSDFQDGFGETQYF.

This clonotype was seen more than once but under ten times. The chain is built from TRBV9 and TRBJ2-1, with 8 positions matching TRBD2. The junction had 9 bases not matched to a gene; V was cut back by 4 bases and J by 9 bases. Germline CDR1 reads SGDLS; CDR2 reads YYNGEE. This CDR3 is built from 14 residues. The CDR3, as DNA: TGTGCCAGCAGCCCCGGGACTAGGATCGGTGAGCAGTTCTTC. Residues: CASSPGTRIGEQFF.

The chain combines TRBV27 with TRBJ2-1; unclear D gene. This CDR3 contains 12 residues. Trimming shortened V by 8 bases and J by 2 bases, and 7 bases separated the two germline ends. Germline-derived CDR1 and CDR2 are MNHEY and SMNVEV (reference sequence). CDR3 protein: CASGKAYNEQFF. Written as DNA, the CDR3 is TGTGCCAGCGGAAAGGCCTACAATGAGCAGTTCTTC.